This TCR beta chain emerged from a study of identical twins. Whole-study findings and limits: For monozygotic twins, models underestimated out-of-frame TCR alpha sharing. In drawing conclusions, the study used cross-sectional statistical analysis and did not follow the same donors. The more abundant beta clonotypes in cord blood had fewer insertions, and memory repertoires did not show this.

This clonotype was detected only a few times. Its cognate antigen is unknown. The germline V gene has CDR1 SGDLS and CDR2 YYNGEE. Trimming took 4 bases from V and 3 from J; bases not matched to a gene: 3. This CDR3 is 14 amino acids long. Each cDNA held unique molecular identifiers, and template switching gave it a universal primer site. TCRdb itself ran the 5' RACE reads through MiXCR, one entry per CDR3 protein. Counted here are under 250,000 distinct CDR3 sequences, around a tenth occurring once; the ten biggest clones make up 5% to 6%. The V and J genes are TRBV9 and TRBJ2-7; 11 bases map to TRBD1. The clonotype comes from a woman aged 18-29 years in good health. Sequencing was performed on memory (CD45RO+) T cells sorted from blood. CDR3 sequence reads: CASSQGQGVYEQYF. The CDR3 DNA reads TGTGCCAGCAGCCAGGGACAGGGGGTCTACGAGCAGTACTTC.